The present TCR beta chain was sequenced within a study of blood T cells in healthy people across ages (dated by TCRdb to between 2014 and 2017). For the study in its entirety: In model experiments, template switching captured roughly one uniquely barcoded TCR beta cDNA molecule for every two T cells. The study measured age-related changes in TCR beta repertoire diversity using deep sequencing normalized with unique cDNA molecular identifiers. The donors were divided into four age groups: young (average around 17 years), middle-aged (approximately 41), aged (about 60) and long-lived (roughly 88). The study analyzed two additional independent replicas of 1 million unique cDNA reads from the same blood draw for two donors, one aged 18 to 30 and one aged 80 or older.

Worth noting for this clonotype: Its target antigen remains unknown. Base qualities were left out, and no much larger clone turns up one base away.

The CDR3 starts with the cysteine, ends with the phenylalanine, and has 18 residues. Kept here is only the CDR3 DNA, which spans 54 bases and is read in frame from base 1. V and J lose 4 bases and 4 bases, and a span of 26 bases separates them. Sequences SGHTA (CDR1) and FQGNSA (CDR2) are obtained from the germline V gene. Study-wide conclusions, independent of this receptor: Observed TCR beta diversity correlated strongly with the percentage of naive T cells measured by flow cytometry. Since profiling was done on bulk unsorted PBMCs, naive and antigen-experienced compartments could not be conclusively compared. Compared with the aged group, the long-lived group had more naive CD4+ T cells, fewer expanded clones and increased TCR diversity, a pattern suggesting age selection. Observed TCR beta diversity per million T cells fell roughly linearly with age, and a significant reduction was already apparent by age around 36. Donor CMV infection status was unknown, potentially confounding age-related changes in expanded clonotypes. Estimates of total diversity based on one million sequenced T cells were regarded as lower bounds and as underestimates.

The donors were under 40 Caucasian individuals from Russia, aged roughly 6 to 95 years, who were systemically healthy. Each donor gave about 9.2 milliliters of peripheral blood, drawn into EDTA-treated Vacutainer tubes. Ficoll-Paque density-gradient centrifugation was used to isolate PBMCs, with at least 6 million per sample. Trizol reagent was used to extract total RNA from PBMCs, with at least 5 micrograms per sample. For every donor, an aliquot of PBMCs went through flow cytometry to measure the percentages of naive CD45RAhigh/CD27high T cells. Library creation used 5' RACE. Instrument on record: Illumina HiSeq 2500. A second PCR of about 6 to 11 cycles was performed with a sample-barcoded 5' primer and a J-beta primer mix. Each TCR beta cDNA molecule received a unique molecular identifier from a template-switch 5' adaptor carrying 12 random nucleotides. Each sample yielded at least 2.5 million CDR3-containing paired-end reads. First-strand cDNA synthesis was performed from all RNA using the Mint cDNA synthesis kit, with priming by a TRBC-specific oligonucleotide. Following uracil-DNA glycosylase treatment, all cDNA underwent a first 18-cycle PCR with the universal primers M1SS and BC2_uni_R. On the authors' methods: Normalization of each sample was performed by random selection of 1 million high-quality reads, each carrying a distinct molecular identifier. Instead of being binned into consensus sequences, reads with shared molecular identifiers were discarded. MiTCR, set to a Q25 quality threshold and the strictest error-elimination algorithm, was used for CDR3 identification, clonotype clustering and error correction. Lower-bound total TCR beta diversity was estimated with a nonparametric unseen species model using Euler transformation. TCRdb reprocessing: public reads trimmed at Q25 with fastp, clones called with MiXCR, in-frame beta chains kept. For every CDR3 protein sequence, its rows merge into one entry that carries the most common genes and DNA. For this entry, the V and J calls and clone size follow TCRdb and not the study's own pipeline. The sample table lists around 1,000,000 distinct CDR3 sequences, approximately 26% of them with a count of one. Around 0.75% of the sample goes to the ten largest clones.

The same sample was also studied in work on T cells of mothers and their children. The second investigation adds: Nine systemically healthy Caucasian individuals served as donors, namely three mothers together with their six children. cDNA synthesis consumed the entire amount of extracted RNA, loaded at roughly 1.5 ug RNA in each 15 ul reaction. Sample barcodes and 2-4 random nucleotides were added via the M1S primer in the second PCR. Over 9.5 million TCR beta CDR3 reads were obtained for each mother, and around 3 million reads were obtained for each child. In both related and unrelated pairs, thymic selection shapes the output of TCR recombination in a similar way, with inherited differences having only a minor effect. Normalized repertoire overlap was always slightly but never significantly higher in related than unrelated mother-child pairs. No persistent microchimeric T cell clones were detected, at a sensitivity of roughly 100 clones per million clonotypes. To look for features that set related mother-child pairs apart from unrelated individuals, the researchers ran deep NGS to compare the TCR beta repertoires of mothers and children. The mean age was roughly 40 +/- 4 years for the mothers and about 12 +/- 4 years for the children. After adapter ligation was performed with NEBNext reagents, the libraries were sequenced on an Illumina HiSeq 2000 with 100+100 nt paired-end reads. Mother and child libraries were prepared a month apart and sequenced in separate runs to prevent cross-contamination. Each donor had between roughly 450,000 and 2,100,000 distinct TCR beta clonotypes identified. Naive TCR beta clonotypes were estimated from low-frequency clonotypes matched to each donor's FACS-determined naive share, without sorting.

This TCR was recovered from a girl aged 2-10 years in good health. Sequenced material: blood. Here the chain combines TRBV7-2 and TRBJ2-7; the D call is possibly TRBD1 or TRBD2, each sharing 7 bases. The CDR3 protein sequence reads: CASSSADRRAGIVYEQYF. The sequenced DNA is TGTGCCAGCAGCTCGGCGGACAGGAGAGCGGGAATCGTGTACGAGCAGTACTTC.